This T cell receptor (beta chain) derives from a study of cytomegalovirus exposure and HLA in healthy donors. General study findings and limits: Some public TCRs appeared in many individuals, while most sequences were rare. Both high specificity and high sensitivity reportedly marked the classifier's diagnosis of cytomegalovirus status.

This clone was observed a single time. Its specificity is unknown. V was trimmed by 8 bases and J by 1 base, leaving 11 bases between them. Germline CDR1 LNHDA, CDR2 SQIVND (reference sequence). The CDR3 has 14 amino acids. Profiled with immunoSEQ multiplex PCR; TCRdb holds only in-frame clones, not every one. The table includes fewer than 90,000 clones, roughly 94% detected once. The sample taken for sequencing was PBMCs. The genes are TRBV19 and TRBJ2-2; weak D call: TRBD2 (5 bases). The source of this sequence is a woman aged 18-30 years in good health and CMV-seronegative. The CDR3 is CASLSGRNTGELFF. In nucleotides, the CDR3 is TGTGCCAGTCTAAGTGGGAGGAACACCGGGGAGCTGTTTTTT.